The 21 T cell receptor beta chains listed next were all sequenced from one sample in a study of radiation and T cells in renal cell carcinoma. Sequenced by immunoSEQ multiplex PCR; TCRdb stores in-frame clones only, minus some. This sample has approximately 140,000 clones, with around 89% found just once. The time point was: baseline pretreatment blood. Treatment specified: 15 Gy SBRT to primary tumor, nephrectomy 4 weeks later. This material consisted of blood, taken from a patient whose treatment included radiotherapy and nephrectomy. Receptors were obtained from a woman in her sixties or seventies with renal cell carcinoma.

This CDR3 reads CASSLVEETQYF. CDR3 bases: TGTGCCAGCAGCTTAGTGGAAGAGACCCAGTACTTC. The rearrangement links TRBV7-9 to TRBJ2-5; D is unclear. Germline V gene lookup returns CDR1 SEHNR and CDR2 FQNEAQ (reference sequence). The CDR3 contains 12 residues. The V end was cut by 1 base, the J end by 3 bases, with 3 bases between.

The chain employs TRBV27 and TRBJ2-7; TRBD1 might be the D (6 bases). There are 16 residues in the CDR3. Germline CDR1 MNHEY, CDR2 SMNVEV (reference sequence). Trimming took off 2 bases at V and 1 base at J, with 15 bases between the two ends. CDR3 in DNA: TGTGCCAGCAGTTTAGGGGGACAAGGATTTTCCTACGAGCAGTACTTC. Encoded protein: CASSLGGQGFSYEQYF.

This clone was seen just once. V usage is TRBV19 and J usage is TRBJ1-2; D call uncertain. Trimming stripped 5 bases from V and 0 bases from J, with 16 bases between. Germline CDR1 LNHDA, CDR2 SQIVND (reference sequence). This CDR3 comprises 16 residues. The CDR3 sequence: CASSSSVGRTNYGYTF. DNA of the CDR3: TGTGCCAGTAGTTCCTCCGTCGGACGGACTAACTATGGCTACACCTTC. Full variable domain (outside the CDR3, taken from reference TRBV19 and TRBJ1-2): DGGITQSPKYLFRKEGQNVTLSCEQNLNHDAMYWYRQDPGQGLRLIYYSQIVNDFQKGDIAEGYSVSREKKESFPLTVTSAQKNPTAFYLCASSSSVGRTNYGYTFGSGTRLTVV.

The rearrangement uses TRBV9 and TRBJ2-5; D is perhaps TRBD2 (5 bases). The DNA end is more similar to TRBJ2-7, so the J call may be wrong. CDR3 size: 14 residues. Germline V gene data show CDR1 as SGDLS and CDR2 as YYNGEE. The CDR3 here is CASGKTGTSYEQYF. For the CDR3, the DNA is TGTGCCAGCGGAAAGACGGGAACCTCCTACGAGCAGTACTTC.

In its sample, this clone was seen once. The rearrangement uses TRBV4-1 and TRBJ2-7, with 7 nucleotides matching TRBD1. CDR1 and CDR2 from the germline V gene are MGHRA and YSYEKL. The trim removed 3 bases at V and 4 bases at J, leaving 15 bases unmatched. This CDR3 contains 17 residues. As DNA, the CDR3 is TGCGCCAGCAGCCAGCCAGGGGACAGCGGAATTTGGTACGAGCAGTACTTC. It yields the protein CASSQPGDSGIWYEQYF.

V and J are TRBV6-5 and TRBJ1-4; 7 bases map to TRBD1. The junction had 5 bases not matched to a gene; V was cut back by 2 bases and J by 8 bases. Germline V gene data show CDR1 as MNHEY and CDR2 as SVGAGI. This CDR3 comprises 14 residues. This CDR3 is CASSYGGQREKLFF. DNA for the CDR3: TGTGCCAGCAGTTACGGGGGACAGAGAGAAAAACTGTTTTTT.

This chain connects TRBV19 to TRBJ1-6; D remains ambiguous. Trimming removed 3 bases from V and 8 bases from J, with 5 bases in between. Germline V gene data show CDR1 as LNHDA and CDR2 as SQIVND (reference sequence). The CDR3 has 12 amino acids. CDR3 in DNA: TGTGCCAGTAGTATTCTCGATTCACCCCTCCACTTT. Its protein product is CASSILDSPLHF.

The genes are TRBV28 and TRBJ1-1, with D hard to call. The CDR3 sequence is 13 residues long. V was clipped by 3 bases and J by 5 bases, with 10 bases between them. Germline-derived CDR1 and CDR2 are MDHEN and SYDVKM. The CDR3 reads CASSFNIPTEAFF. In DNA, the CDR3 is TGTGCCAGCAGTTTTAATATTCCGACTGAAGCTTTCTTT.

The chain has TRBV5-1 and TRBJ1-2; 7 nucleotides match TRBD1. Germline-derived CDR1 and CDR2 are SGHRS and YFSETQ. The V gene end was trimmed by 0 bases and the J gene end by 4 bases; junction bases not matched to a gene: 0. This CDR3 has 13 amino acids. The CDR3 here is CASSLDRGYGYTF. The CDR3 DNA reads as TGCGCCAGCAGCTTGGACAGGGGCTATGGCTACACCTTC.

V usage is TRBV6-1 and J usage is TRBJ1-1, with unresolved D. This CDR3 region has 17 residues. Germline CDR1 and CDR2: MNHNS and SASEGT. Trimming pared 0 bases from V and 1 base from J, leaving 15 bases between. The CDR3 sequence is CASSEALPTLGNTEAFF. CDR3 in DNA: TGTGCCAGCAGTGAAGCCCTCCCGACGCTGGGGAACACTGAAGCTTTCTTT.

In this sample, this clone turned up many times. This chain joins TRBV9 and TRBJ2-1; 8 nucleotides match TRBD1. The CDR3 covers 15 residues. V lost 5 bases to trimming and J lost 4 bases; unmatched junction nucleotides: 8. Germline CDR1 is SGDLS and CDR2 is YYNGEE. The CDR3 spells CASSETGEAYNEQFF. As DNA, the CDR3 is TGTGCCAGCAGTGAGACAGGGGAAGCTTACAATGAGCAGTTCTTC.

This chain uses TRBV7-3 with TRBJ2-7, with D perhaps matching TRBD1 (6 bases). The CDR3 loop spans 14 amino acids. The germline gives CDR1 SGHTA, CDR2 FQGTGA. V gave up 0 bases and J gave up 5 bases, with 11 bases separating them. CDR3 nucleotide sequence: TGTGCCAGCAGCTTAACTCAGGGGTCACACGAGCAGTACTTC. Translated: CASSLTQGSHEQYF.

The gene calls are TRBV14 and TRBJ2-3; D call uncertain. The CDR3 contains 15 residues. The germline V gene has CDR1 SGHDN and CDR2 FVKESK. Trimming removed 0 bases at V and 0 bases at J, with 7 bases between. The CDR3 coding sequence is TGTGCCAGCAGCCAAGATCTGGCAAGCACAGATACGCAGTATTTT. Protein: CASSQDLASTDTQYF.

This clone was seen a single time. The J gene is TRBJ1-5, the V gene TRBV2, with D unclear. V lost 5 bases, J lost 5 bases, and 13 bases lay in between. The CDR3 has 14 residues. CDR1 is SNHLY and CDR2 is FYNNEI in the germline V gene. Here the CDR3 reads CASSSNAADQPQHF. In DNA form, the CDR3 reads TGTGCCAGCAGTAGTAATGCTGCGGATCAGCCCCAGCATTTT. Looking up the rest from reference TRBV2 and TRBJ1-5 gives the full variable domain: EPEVTQTPSHQVTQMGQEVILRCVPISNHLYFYWYRQILGQKVEFLVSFYNNEISEKSEIFDDQFSVERPDGSNFTLKIRSTKLEDSAMYFCASSSNAADQPQHFGDGTRLSIL.

The CDR3, as DNA: TGTGCCAGCAGTTTACAGTGGGGTACAGATACGCAGTATTTT. It yields the protein CASSLQWGTDTQYF. This chain connects TRBV27 to TRBJ2-3; D gene unclear. Trimming cost V 2 bases and J 3 bases, with 9 bases left between them. The CDR3 consists of 14 residues. The germline V gene encodes CDR1 MNHEY and CDR2 SMNVEV (reference sequence).

The chain links TRBV7-2 to TRBJ1-4, with D tentatively TRBD1 (5 bases). This CDR3 has 15 residues. Trimming took off 5 bases at V and 3 bases at J, with 13 bases between the two ends. Germline V gives CDR1 SGHTA, CDR2 FQGNSA. For the CDR3, the DNA is TGTGCCAGCAGCCCGAGGGACGGACCTAATGAAAAACTGTTTTTT. Protein sequence: CASSPRDGPNEKLFF.

J is TRBJ2-7 and V is TRBV2; 8 bases are a match to TRBD2. The CDR3 consists of 15 residues. Per germline, CDR1 SNHLY and CDR2 FYNNEI. V was clipped by 1 base and J by 5 bases; unmatched bases: 7. The CDR3 is CASSEEGTRLHEQYF. The CDR3 coding sequence is TGTGCCAGCAGTGAAGAGGGGACTAGACTACACGAGCAGTACTTC.

The J gene is TRBJ2-2, the V gene TRBV9, with 7 bases fitting TRBD1. V lost 3 bases and J lost 3; bases outside the gene matches: 5. CDR1 and CDR2 from the germline V gene are SGDLS and YYNGEE. The CDR3 has 15 residues. In DNA form, the CDR3 reads TGTGCCAGCAGCGACAGGGGTTGGGACACCGGGGAGCTGTTTTTT. Its translation: CASSDRGWDTGELFF.

V is TRBV4-3 and J is TRBJ1-1; D gene uncertain. V gave up 1 base and J gave up 7 bases, with 10 bases separating them. Germline V gene lookup returns CDR1 LGHNA and CDR2 YSLEER. This CDR3 is 13 amino acids long. CDR3 nucleotide sequence: TGCGCCAGCAGCCAAGGACTCAAAGGTGAAGCTTTCTTT. Protein product: CASSQGLKGEAFF.

The chain carries TRBV12-5 and TRBJ2-1; D unresolved. The CDR3 length is 13 residues. The V gene's germline CDR1 is LGHNT and CDR2 FRNRAP. V was pared by 4 bases and J by 3 bases, with 7 bases between. The DNA of the CDR3 is TGTGCTAGTGGTTCACACAGCTACAATGAGCAGTTCTTC. Protein sequence: CASGSHSYNEQFF. Looking up the rest from reference TRBV12-5 and TRBJ2-1 gives the full variable domain: DARVTQTPRHKVTEMGQEVTMRCQPILGHNTVFWYRQTMMQGLELLAYFRNRAPLDDSGMPKDRFSAEMPDATLATLKIQPSEPRDSAVYFCASGSHSYNEQFFGPGTRLTVL.

The rearrangement uses TRBV29-1 and TRBJ1-2; D is unclear. The ends were cut back, 3 bases at V and 8 bases at J, with 13 bases in the middle. CDR3 length equals 12 residues. Germline V gene data show CDR1 as SQVTM and CDR2 as ANQGSEA. As DNA, the CDR3 is TGCAGCGTTGACGTGACGGATGGGGGCTACACCTTC. Its protein is CSVDVTDGGYTF.